This T cell receptor (beta chain) was sequenced in a study of T cell repertoires in cytomegalovirus infection. Broader study findings: There were carriers of CMV plus the relevant HLA, and cumulative public TCR beta family frequency identified them.

About this clonotype: Antigen: not known.

TCRdb re-derived calls from the reads in MiXCR, one entry per CDR3 protein. Of under 500,000 distinct CDR3 sequences listed, 42% are singletons. This CDR3 has 15 residues. V dropped 3 bases and J dropped 5; count of bases not matched to a gene: 8. Germline loops: CDR1 SGHRS, CDR2 YFSETQ. This specimen consisted of cultured PBMCs, obtained from culture after CMV antigen stimulation. The chain is built from TRBV5-1 and TRBJ1-5; 7 nucleotides line up with TRBD1. The sequence was collected from a human donor in good health (CMV status not recorded). Some clones in this sample may be carry-over from other donors' samples. The CDR3 DNA reads TGCGCCAGCAGCTCGACAGGTCAGGGGGATCAGCCCCAGCATTTT. Translating it yields CASSSTGQGDQPQHF.